This T cell receptor beta chain was found in a study of cytomegalovirus exposure and HLA in healthy donors. V was clipped by 2 bases and J by 1 base, with 11 bases between them. Germline loops: CDR1 MNHNS, CDR2 SASEGT. The CDR3 is made up of 15 amino acids. Study outcomes and limitations: Common viral pathogens were later found to be apparently linked to several of the most significant clusters. The number of N-insertions in an Asian-associated ancestry cluster was reportedly below the roughly 620-donor mean in a later analysis.

PCR amplification relied on 60 Vbeta primers (plus 13 Jbeta primers). Sequencing was performed with immunoSEQ multiplex PCR; in TCRdb, only in-frame clones are kept and a portion is missing. Of about 31,000 clones listed, 40% to 50% were seen once; the top ten hold just under 2%. For this clone: As yet, its antigen is unknown.

The rearrangement joins TRBV6-1 to TRBJ2-5; D unresolved. The sequence came from a woman in her forties or fifties in good health and CMV-seronegative. The sample taken for sequencing was PBMCs. The CDR3 is CASSESLGLQETQYF. The CDR3 DNA is TGTGCCAGCAGTGAAAGCCTTGGTCTCCAAGAGACCCAGTACTTC.